The clone carrying this T cell receptor beta chain was seen more than once but under ten times. No antigen is known for it. Some clones are missing from TCRdb's copy, which holds only in-frame ones; the method was immunoSEQ multiplex PCR. There are about 150,000 clones in the sample; approximately 89% occur only once, and roughly 1.3% lies in the top ten. These data are taken from a study of T cell responses to AZD1222 COVID-19 vaccine. Points from the study as a whole: Elevations in Spike-specific TCR breadth and depth followed administration of two AZD1222 doses.

The CDR3 length is 13 residues. V shed 7 bases and J 1 base; nucleotides not matched to a gene: 3. CDR1 and CDR2 from the germline V gene are SNHLY and FYNNEI. This clonotype was obtained from an adult who received the AZD1222 COVID-19 vaccine. The input for sequencing was peripheral blood, taken 28 days after the second AZD1222 dose. The rearrangement links TRBV2 to TRBJ1-1; 7 bases agree with TRBD1. As DNA, the CDR3 is TGTGCCAGCAAAGGACAGGCGAACACTGAAGCTTTCTTT. This encodes CASKGQANTEAFF.